Below are 30 T cell receptor beta chains sequenced from a single sample in a study of blood T cells in healthy people across ages. A second about 7 to 11 cycle PCR used barcoded and J-beta primers. TCRdb re-derived calls from the 5' RACE reads in MiXCR, one entry per CDR3 protein. The sample contains hundreds of thousands of distinct CDR3 sequences, 35% to 40% of which appear only once. The source material was blood. These receptors came from a man between 18 and 35 years old in good health.

The gene calls are TRBV7-2 and TRBJ1-6; D gene uncertain. Germline CDR1 and CDR2: SGHTA and FQGNSA. There are 14 residues in the CDR3. With 5 bases removed from V and 6 bases from J, the gap between germline ends came to 11 bases. The CDR3 DNA reads as TGTGCCAGCAGCCCGGCACCGACTAATTCACCCCTCCACTTT. It translates to CASSPAPTNSPLHF. Full variable domain (rest looked up from reference TRBV7-2 and TRBJ1-6): GAGVSQSPSNKVTEKGKDVELRCDPISGHTALYWYRQSLGQGLEFLIYFQGNSAPDKSGLPSDRFSAERTGGSVSTLTIQRTQQEDSAVYLCASSPAPTNSPLHFGNGTRLTVT.

This clonotype was seen repeatedly, ten times or more. The J gene is TRBJ2-7, the V gene TRBV20-1, with 8 bases that match TRBD2. The germline V gene has CDR1 DFQATT and CDR2 SNEGSKA (reference sequence). V lost 5 bases and J lost 5; bases outside the gene matches: 5. This CDR3 is 12 amino acids long. CDR3 DNA sequence: TGCAGTGCTTCCCGGACTAGCAACGAGCAGTACTTC. Its translation: CSASRTSNEQYF.

The chain links TRBV20-1 to TRBJ1-6, with D perhaps matching TRBD1 (6 bases). This CDR3 is built from 14 residues. The germline V gene encodes CDR1 DFQATT and CDR2 SNEGSKA (reference sequence). V lost 0 bases to trimming and J lost 6 bases, with 9 bases between them. The CDR3 nucleotides read TGCAGTGCTAGAGATGGCAGGGGTAATTCACCCCTCCACTTT. This sequence encodes CSARDGRGNSPLHF.

This clonotype was observed a handful of times. This sequence joins TRBV11-2 and TRBJ1-2; 7 nucleotides line up with TRBD1. The length of the CDR3 is 13 residues. V trimming: 4 bases; J trimming: 13 bases; junction bases outside the gene matches: 12. Germline V gene data show CDR1 as SGHAT and CDR2 as FQNNGV. The CDR3 region has the DNA TGTGCCAGCAGCTCCAACGCTTTTACAGGGGCCACCTTC. Translating gives CASSSNAFTGATF.

The V call is TRBV12-3 or TRBV12-4, the J call TRBJ1-2, with D possibly being TRBD1 (5 bases). CDR3 length: 11 amino acids. With 7 bases removed from V and 5 bases from J, the gap between germline ends came to 8 bases. The CDR3 region is CASTGVYGYTF. CDR3 coding DNA: TGTGCCAGCACGGGGGTGTATGGCTACACCTTC.

This clonotype was observed a single time. V and J are TRBV11-2 and TRBJ2-4, with 11 nucleotides matching TRBD2. Matching the DNA end better, TRBJ2-7 makes the J call doubtful. CDR1 is SGHAT and CDR2 is FQNNGV in the germline V gene. CDR3 length equals 16 residues. The chain's CDR3 is CASSLERLAGPYEQYF. CDR3 bases: TGTGCCAGCAGCTTAGAAAGACTAGCGGGACCCTACGAGCAGTACTTC.

This clonotype was observed a few times. The gene calls are TRBV4-3 and TRBJ1-2, with 8 bases aligning to TRBD1. CDR3 size: 15 residues. CDR1 and CDR2 from the germline V gene are LGHNA and YSLEER. With 3 bases clipped from V and 4 bases from J, the junction kept 7 bases outside the gene matches. CDR3: CASSQDRTGLYGYTF. The CDR3 DNA reads TGCGCCAGCAGCCAGGACCGGACAGGGCTCTATGGCTACACCTTC.

V is TRBV3-1 and J is TRBJ1-4; D is uncertain. Deletions cut 1 base from V and 8 bases from J, with 5 bases between. The germline gives CDR1 LGHDT, CDR2 YNNKEL (reference sequence). CDR3 length: 12 residues. The CDR3 DNA reads TGTGCCAGCAGCCAAGTAGTAGAAAAACTGTTTTTT. This gives the protein CASSQVVEKLFF.

This clonotype showed up just a few times. The V and J genes are TRBV6-1 and TRBJ1-1; the D gene is possibly TRBD1 (6 bases). The V end was cut by 5 bases, the J end by 2 bases, with 15 bases between. This CDR3 is built from 15 residues. Germline V gene lookup returns CDR1 MNHNS and CDR2 SASEGT. The CDR3 loop reads CASSCLGQTNTEAFF. CDR3 bases: TGTGCCAGCAGTTGTCTCGGACAGACAAACACTGAAGCTTTCTTT.

At least ten counts were recorded for this clonotype. The J gene is TRBJ2-1, the V gene TRBV12-3 or TRBV12-4, with D perhaps matching TRBD2 (6 bases). The CDR3 length is 15 residues. Trimming pared 6 bases from V and 7 bases from J, leaving 19 bases between. CDR3 sequence: CASSSPGGLSNEQFF. The CDR3, as DNA: TGTGCCAGCAGCAGCCCAGGAGGGCTTTCGAATGAGCAGTTCTTC.

This clonotype was recorded a few times. The chain joins TRBV5-1 to TRBJ2-6, with a weak D call TRBD2 (5 bases). The CDR3 has 18 amino acids. Trimming removed 0 bases from V and 0 bases from J, with 13 bases in between. Germline V gene data show CDR1 as SGHRS and CDR2 as YFSETQ. The CDR3 protein is CASSLVVSGSSGANVLTF. CDR3 nucleotide sequence: TGCGCCAGCAGCTTGGTTGTTTCGGGGTCCTCTGGGGCCAACGTCCTGACTTTC.

The table lists this clonotype with a few counts. The CDR3 loop is CASSHLVTSPDTQYF. In nucleotides, the CDR3 is TGTGCCAGCAGCCACTTAGTAACAAGTCCGGATACGCAGTATTTT. The V call is TRBV7-2, the J call TRBJ2-3, with D hard to call. The CDR3 covers 15 residues. V shed 5 bases and J shed 6 bases, with 18 bases lying between them. Germline V lookup: CDR1 SGHTA, CDR2 FQGNSA.

The CDR3 sequence: CASSVTFSGTYNEQYF. For the CDR3, the DNA is TGTGCCAGCAGCGTTACGTTTAGCGGGACCTACAATGAGCAGTACTTC. The chain couples TRBV9 to TRBJ2-1; 8 bases match TRBD2. The DNA end is a closer match to TRBJ2-7, so the J assignment may be wrong. The CDR3 is 16 residues long. Germline V CDR1 and CDR2: SGDLS, YYNGEE.

This clonotype was observed a single time. With a much larger clone just one base away, this may be a read error. This chain uses TRBV4-2 with TRBJ2-7; no definite D call. Near its end, the DNA agrees better with TRBJ2-5, so the J call may be wrong. From germline, CDR1 is LGHNA and CDR2 YNFKEQ. This CDR3 spans 15 amino acids. CDR3 amino acids: CASSQEYSFVGTQYF. The DNA of the CDR3 is TGTGCCAGCAGCCAAGAATACTCCTTCGTGGGGACCCAGTACTTC.

CDR3 residues: CASSYSQTSANVLTF. The CDR3 DNA reads as TGTGCCAGCAGTTACTCCCAGACATCAGCCAACGTCCTGACTTTC. The rearrangement links TRBV6-5 to TRBJ2-6; D gene unclear. Deletions cut 0 bases from V and 7 bases from J, with 10 bases between. The CDR3 runs 15 residues. Germline CDR1 MNHEY, CDR2 SVGAGI.

This chain connects TRBV4-1 to TRBJ2-7, with 7 bases fitting TRBD1. The CDR3 covers 13 residues. V shed 5 bases and J 5 bases; nucleotides not matched to a gene: 6. Germline V CDR1 and CDR2: MGHRA, YSYEKL. CDR3 region: CASSDRESNEQYF. In DNA, the CDR3 is TGCGCCAGCAGCGACAGGGAGTCAAACGAGCAGTACTTC.

Remarks on this clonotype: At one of its ends the junction is not consistent with the germline gene, which may arise from a read error. This chain links TRBV20-1 with TRBJ1-2; TRBD1 matches at 9 bases. The CDR3 runs to 15 residues. Germline V gene lookup returns CDR1 DFQATT and CDR2 SNEGSKA (reference sequence). The DNA for the CDR3 is TGCAGTGCTAGAGATTCGGACAGGGGACTCTATGGCTGCACCTTC. Amino acid sequence: CSARDSDRGLYGCTF.

This clonotype was counted a single time. The V gene is TRBV6-5, the J gene TRBJ1-2; unclear D gene. V lost 10 bases and J lost 4, with 10 bases in between. This CDR3 contains 11 residues. Per the germline V gene, CDR1 is MNHEY and CDR2 is SVGAGI. CDR3 DNA: TGTGCCACAATGCAGGTCTATGGCTACACCTTC. It codes for CATMQVYGYTF.

The CDR3 nucleotides are TGTGCCAGCAGGACGCAGGCAGAGGCTGGGGCCAACGTCCTGACTTTC. Encoded protein: CASRTQAEAGANVLTF. The chain couples TRBV6-6 to TRBJ2-6; no clear D gene. Germline CDR1 MNHNY, CDR2 SVGAGI (reference sequence). This CDR3 spans 16 amino acids. Between the trimmed V and J ends, which lost 6 bases and 2 bases, there was a span of 14 bases.

The chain has TRBV10-3 and TRBJ2-3, with D perhaps assigned TRBD1 or TRBD2 (6 bases each). This CDR3 is built from 16 residues. V lost 6 bases, J lost 4 bases, and 20 bases lay in between. CDR1 ENHRY and CDR2 SYGVKD come from the germline V gene. The CDR3 coding sequence is TGTGCCATCAGCGAGGGGCGAGGGGGGAAGCCAGATACGCAGTATTTT. Encoded protein: CAISEGRGGKPDTQYF.

Of note for this clonotype: A much larger clone lies one base from this, so it may be a read error. The J gene is TRBJ2-3, the V gene TRBV20-1, with a tentative D call TRBD2 (5 bases). The CDR3 totals 12 residues. Germline loops: CDR1 DFQATT, CDR2 SNEGSKA (reference sequence). The CDR3 region has the DNA TGCAGTACTAGGTCGTCCCTAGATACGCAGTATTTT. It is translated as CSTRSSLDTQYF.

The chain joins TRBV5-6 to TRBJ2-5, with no clear D. Germline CDR1 SGHDT, CDR2 YYEEEE. The CDR3 has 15 amino acids. V was clipped by 3 bases and J by 1 base, with 13 bases between them. The DNA for the CDR3 is TGTGCCAGCAGCTCCACCCGTACAATCCAAGAGACCCAGTACTTC. Translating it yields CASSSTRTIQETQYF.

This clonotype has more than one count but fewer than ten. The rearrangement uses TRBV20-1 and TRBJ2-1, with D possibly being TRBD2 (7 bases). This CDR3 contains 15 residues. Trimming shortened V by 5 bases and J by 4 bases, and 18 bases separated the two germline ends. Germline CDR1 reads DFQATT; CDR2 reads SNEGSKA (reference sequence). CDR3 loop: CSALGGGPIYNEQFF. The CDR3 bases are TGCAGTGCTTTAGGGGGGGGACCTATTTACAATGAGCAGTTCTTC.

J is TRBJ1-2 and V is TRBV12-3 or TRBV12-4; D unresolved. With 2 bases removed from V and 8 bases from J, the gap between germline ends came to 9 bases. This CDR3 comprises 12 residues. CDR3 region: CASSLPGWGYTF. The CDR3 DNA reads TGTGCCAGCAGTTTACCCGGGTGGGGCTACACCTTC.

To note about this clonotype: Possible read error: a much larger clone is one base away. The chain recombines TRBV20-1 with TRBJ1-5; D remains unclear. The CDR3 is 16 amino acids. Trimming took off 1 base at V and 3 bases at J, with 16 bases between the two ends. Germline V CDR1 and CDR2: DFQATT, SNEGSKA (reference sequence). For the CDR3, the DNA is TGCAGTGCTAGAGGGCCAAAATTAGTAGTCAATCAGCCCCAGCATTTT. This gives the protein CSARGPKLVVNQPQHF.

This clonotype was observed many times. V is TRBV20-1 and J is TRBJ2-3, with 8 positions matching TRBD2. The V gene's germline CDR1 is DFQATT and CDR2 SNEGSKA (reference sequence). The J segment lost 2 bases and the V segment lost 0 bases, leaving 10 bases of the junction unmatched. The CDR3 is 17 residues long. This CDR3 reads CSARDPGAGEPTDTQYF. The DNA for the CDR3 is TGCAGTGCTAGAGATCCTGGAGCGGGGGAACCCACAGATACGCAGTATTTT.

In this sample, this clonotype turned up a few times. A clone one base away is much larger, so this may be a read error. This chain joins TRBV12-3 or TRBV12-4 and TRBJ2-7, with TRBD1 identical over 9 bases. This CDR3 region has 14 residues. J gave up 2 bases and V 6 bases, and 5 bases lay outside the gene matches. CDR3 DNA sequence: TGTGCCAGCAGGCTCGGACAGGGGCCCTACGAGCAGTACTTC. Translated, it gives CASRLGQGPYEQYF.

This rearrangement joins TRBV7-8 to TRBJ2-5, with a weak D call TRBD2 (7 bases). Per germline, CDR1 SGHVS and CDR2 FQNEAQ. This CDR3 region has 16 residues. V lost 5 bases to trimming and J lost 11 bases, with 27 bases between them. Here the CDR3 reads CASSARGAGVNNEQYF. CDR3 nucleotide sequence: TGTGCCAGCAGCGCCAGGGGCGCGGGGGTTAACAATGAGCAGTACTTC.

This clonotype was seen at least ten times. The chain joins TRBV7-9 to TRBJ2-1; D possibly corresponds to TRBD1 (6 bases). Trimming stripped 4 bases from V and 7 bases from J, with 17 bases between. The CDR3 is 15 residues long. Per germline, CDR1 SEHNR and CDR2 FQNEAQ (reference sequence). In DNA, the CDR3 is TGTGCCAGCAGCTCGGGGACATCGTTGAAAAATGAGCAGTTCTTC. It codes for CASSSGTSLKNEQFF. The full variable domain, rest sourced from reference TRBV7-9 and TRBJ2-1, is DTGVSQNPRHKITKRGQNVTFRCDPISEHNRLYWYRQTLGQGPEFLTYFQNEAQLEKSRLLSDRFSAERPKGSFSTLEIQRTEQGDSAMYLCASSSGTSLKNEQFFGPGTRLTVL.

The CDR3 DNA reads TGCGCCAGCAGCCGATCGGGACAGGGTAGCTACGAGCAGTACTTC. Residues: CASSRSGQGSYEQYF. This sequence joins TRBV4-3 and TRBJ2-7; 9 bases fit TRBD1. The CDR3 has 15 residues. The germline V gene encodes CDR1 LGHNA and CDR2 YSLEER. The ends lost 4 bases at V and 3 bases at J; junction bases unmatched: 7.